This T cell receptor (beta chain) was recovered during a study of T cells after yellow fever vaccination. This clonotype was recorded many times. The CDR3 loop spans 13 amino acids. V was trimmed by 3 bases and J by 6 bases, leaving 11 bases between them. The germline V gene encodes CDR1 SGHVS and CDR2 FQNEAQ. Synthesis of TCR cDNA relied on 5'RACE template switching, which attached a universal primer site and UMIs. In TCRdb, the 5' RACE reads were re-called with MiXCR into one record per CDR3 protein. The sample holds 90,000 to 130,000 distinct CDR3 sequences, under 9% seen once. The sequence was obtained from a man aged 30-40 years who received the YFV17D yellow fever vaccine. This chain connects TRBV7-8 to TRBJ1-2; D is perhaps TRBD1 (6 bases). The source was CD8+ T cells sorted from PBMCs, collected 45 days after the yellow fever booster vaccination. CDR3 nucleotide sequence: TGTGCCAGCAGCTTGGGACAAGTGGATGGCTACACCTTC. Its translation is CASSLGQVDGYTF.